This TCR beta chain was found in a study of radiotherapy plus CTLA-4 blockade in lung cancer. This CDR3 is 19 amino acids long. Germline loops: CDR1 SGHNT, CDR2 YYREEE (reference sequence). V was pared by 3 bases and J by 1 base, with 13 bases of the junction left unmatched. Profiled with immunoSEQ multiplex PCR; TCRdb holds only in-frame clones, not every one. The data contain tens of thousands of clones, just over 75% of them singletons. The chain recombines TRBV5-4 with TRBJ2-6; 7 nucleotides match TRBD2. The sample was peripheral blood, taken from a patient treated with radiotherapy plus ipilimumab. The TCR originated in a human donor with non-small cell lung cancer who had a partial response to radiotherapy plus ipilimumab. This CDR3 reads CASSSARGGSHSGANVLTF. The CDR3 DNA follows: TGTGCCAGCAGCTCGGCCCGGGGAGGGTCACATTCTGGGGCCAACGTCCTGACTTTC.